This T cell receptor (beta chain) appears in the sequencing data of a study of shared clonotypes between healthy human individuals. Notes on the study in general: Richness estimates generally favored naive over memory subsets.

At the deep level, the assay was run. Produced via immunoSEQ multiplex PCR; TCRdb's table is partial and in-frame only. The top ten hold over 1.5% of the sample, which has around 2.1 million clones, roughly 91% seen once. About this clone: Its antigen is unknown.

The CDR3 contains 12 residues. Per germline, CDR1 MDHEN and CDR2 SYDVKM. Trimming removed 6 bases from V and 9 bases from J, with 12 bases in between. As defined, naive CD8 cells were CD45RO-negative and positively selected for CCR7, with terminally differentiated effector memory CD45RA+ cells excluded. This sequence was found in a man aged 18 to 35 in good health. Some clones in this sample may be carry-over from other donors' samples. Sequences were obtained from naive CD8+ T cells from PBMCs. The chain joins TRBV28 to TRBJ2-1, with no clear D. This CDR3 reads CASSPLGREQFF. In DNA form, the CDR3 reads TGTGCCAGCAGCCCTTTAGGCCGTGAGCAGTTCTTC.